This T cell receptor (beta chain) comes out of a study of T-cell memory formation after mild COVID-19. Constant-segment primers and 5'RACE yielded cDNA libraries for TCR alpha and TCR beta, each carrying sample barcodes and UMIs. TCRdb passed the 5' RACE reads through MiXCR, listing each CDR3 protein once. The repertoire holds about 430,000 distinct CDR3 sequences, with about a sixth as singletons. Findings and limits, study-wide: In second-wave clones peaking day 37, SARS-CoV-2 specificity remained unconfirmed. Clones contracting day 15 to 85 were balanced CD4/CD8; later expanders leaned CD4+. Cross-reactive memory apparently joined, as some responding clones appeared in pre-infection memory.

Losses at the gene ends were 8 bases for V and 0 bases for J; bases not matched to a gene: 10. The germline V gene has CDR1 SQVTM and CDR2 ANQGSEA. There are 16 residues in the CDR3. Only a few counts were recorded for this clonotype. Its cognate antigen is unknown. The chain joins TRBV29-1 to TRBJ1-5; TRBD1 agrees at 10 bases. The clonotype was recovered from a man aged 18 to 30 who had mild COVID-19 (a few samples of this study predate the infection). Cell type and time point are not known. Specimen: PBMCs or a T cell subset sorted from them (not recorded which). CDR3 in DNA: TGCAGCCCTGGACAGGGGGAATGCTATAGCAATCAGCCCCAGCATTTT. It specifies CSPGQGECYSNQPQHF.